This T cell receptor beta chain was profiled in a study of blood T cell repertoires in COVID-19. Overall study: The United States, Italy and Spain supplied acute and convalescent COVID-19 samples. Nucleic acid was either cDNA or gDNA, and it came from T cells, B-cell-depleted T cells, or PBMCs.

This clone appeared a few times. The length of the CDR3 is 15 residues. Germline assignment: CDR1 SGHTA and CDR2 FQGNSA. Germline trimming cut 0 bases from V and 8 bases from J; bases unmatched to any gene: 8. The table came from immunoSEQ multiplex PCR; TCRdb's copy has only in-frame clones and leaves some out. Altogether approximately 70,000 clones are present, about nine tenths being singletons, with the ten largest covering less than 7.5%. Sequenced material: peripheral blood. The V call is TRBV7-2, the J call TRBJ1-2; 8 positions agree with TRBD1. This receptor was obtained from a woman aged 80 or over with active COVID-19. The CDR3 nucleotides are TGTGCCAGCAGCTTAGCTGGTGACAGGGGTAGCGGCTACACCTTC. Amino acids: CASSLAGDRGSGYTF. Variable domain in full (rest from reference TRBV7-2 and TRBJ1-2): GAGVSQSPSNKVTEKGKDVELRCDPISGHTALYWYRQSLGQGLEFLIYFQGNSAPDKSGLPSDRFSAERTGGSVSTLTIQRTQQEDSAVYLCASSLAGDRGSGYTFGSGTRLTVV.